This entry features one T cell receptor beta chain sequence. Germline V CDR1 and CDR2: ENHRY, SYGVKD. This CDR3 region has 12 residues. This entry is derived from a study of T cells expressing NK-cell markers. Study-level background: Seven sequenced donors out of eight were HCMV-seropositive, one seronegative.

TCRdb reprocessed the 5' RACE reads and keeps a single row for each CDR3 protein, giving no DNA. This sample contains hundreds of thousands of distinct CDR3 sequences. V usage is TRBV10-3 and J usage is TRBJ1-6; absent DNA, TCRdb's TRBD1 call cannot be checked. Sequenced: blood T cells: a sorted CD56 or NKG2C T cell subset, CD4+ or CD8+ T cells, or bulk PBMC T cells (not recorded which). This clonotype originated in a man aged 18 to 30 in good health. The CDR3 region is CAIRTGGSPLHF.